What follows describes a single T cell receptor beta chain. Its antigen is unknown. The source of the sample is a study of blood T cells in healthy people across ages. Study-wide results and limits: Possibly confounding the expanded clonotype changes was the fact that donor CMV status was unknown. Diversity of TCR beta correlated strongly with naive T cell percentage.

The CDR3 is made up of 15 amino acids. The V end lost 2 bases, the J end lost 1 base, and 11 bases lay between the germline ends. The germline V gene encodes CDR1 SGHRS and CDR2 YFSETQ. A second PCR of 7 to 11 cycles used a sample-barcoded 5' primer and a J-beta primer mix. TCRdb reprocessed the 5' RACE reads with MiXCR, giving one entry per CDR3 protein. Among 870,000 or so distinct CDR3 sequences, more than 25% were seen once, and the ten largest hold about 18%. This sequence joins TRBV5-1 and TRBJ2-3, with D uncertain. This TCR derives from a woman older than 75 in good health. The specimen sequenced was blood. The CDR3 is CASSLDLVGTDTQYF. CDR3 DNA sequence: TGCGCCAGCAGCTTAGATCTCGTCGGCACAGATACGCAGTATTTT.